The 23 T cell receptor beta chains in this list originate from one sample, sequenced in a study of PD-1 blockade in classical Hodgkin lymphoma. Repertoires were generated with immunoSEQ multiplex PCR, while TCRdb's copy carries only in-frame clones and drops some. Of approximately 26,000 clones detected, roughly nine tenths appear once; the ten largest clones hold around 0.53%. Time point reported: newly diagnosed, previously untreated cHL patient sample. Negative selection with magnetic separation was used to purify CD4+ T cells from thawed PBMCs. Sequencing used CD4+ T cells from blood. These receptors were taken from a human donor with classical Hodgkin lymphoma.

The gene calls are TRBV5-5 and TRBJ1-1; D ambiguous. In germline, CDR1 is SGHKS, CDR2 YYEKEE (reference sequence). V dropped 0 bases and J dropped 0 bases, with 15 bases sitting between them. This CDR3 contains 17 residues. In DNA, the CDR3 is TGTGCCAGCAGCTTGGCCGTCACGGGAGGGTTGAACACTGAAGCTTTCTTT. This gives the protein CASSLAVTGGLNTEAFF.

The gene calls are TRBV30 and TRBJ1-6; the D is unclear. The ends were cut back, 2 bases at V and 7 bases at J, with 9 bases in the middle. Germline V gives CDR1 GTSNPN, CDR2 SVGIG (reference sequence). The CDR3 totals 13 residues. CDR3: CAWSRSGNSPLHF. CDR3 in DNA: TGTGCCTGGAGTAGGTCGGGGAATTCACCCCTCCACTTT.

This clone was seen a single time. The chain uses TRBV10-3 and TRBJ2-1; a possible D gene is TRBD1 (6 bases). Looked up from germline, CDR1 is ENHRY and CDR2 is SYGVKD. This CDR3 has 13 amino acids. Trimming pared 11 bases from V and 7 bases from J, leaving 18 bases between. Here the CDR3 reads CAVSARGLNEQFF. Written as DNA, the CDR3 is TGTGCCGTAAGCGCTAGGGGGTTAAATGAGCAGTTCTTC.

CDR3 protein: CASSVGTTRTQYF. CDR3 in DNA: TGTGCCAGCAGCGTAGGGACGACGAGGACCCAGTACTTC. The J gene is TRBJ2-5, the V gene TRBV9; D is undetermined. Looked up from germline, CDR1 is SGDLS and CDR2 is YYNGEE. Trimming removed 0 bases from V and 7 bases from J, with 10 bases in between. The CDR3 runs 13 residues.

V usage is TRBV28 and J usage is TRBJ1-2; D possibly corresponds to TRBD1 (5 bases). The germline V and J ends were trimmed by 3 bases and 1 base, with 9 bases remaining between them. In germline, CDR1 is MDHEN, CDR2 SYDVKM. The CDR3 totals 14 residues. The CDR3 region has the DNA TGTGCCAGCAGTTTTCCCGACAGTAACTATGGCTACACCTTC. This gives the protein CASSFPDSNYGYTF.

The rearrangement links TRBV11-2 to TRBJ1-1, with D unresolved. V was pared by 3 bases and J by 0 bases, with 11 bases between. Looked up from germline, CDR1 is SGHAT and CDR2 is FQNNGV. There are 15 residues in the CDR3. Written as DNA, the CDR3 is TGTGCCAGCAGCTTGCTGAGAGCTATGAACACTGAAGCTTTCTTT. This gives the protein CASSLLRAMNTEAFF.

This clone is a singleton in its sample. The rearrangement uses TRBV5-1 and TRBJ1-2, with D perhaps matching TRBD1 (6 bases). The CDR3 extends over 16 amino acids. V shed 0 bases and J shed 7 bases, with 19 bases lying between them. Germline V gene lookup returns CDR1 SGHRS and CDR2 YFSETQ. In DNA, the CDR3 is TGCGCCAGCAGCTTGGGGGTCCGGGGGCCCATTTCTGGCTACACCTTC. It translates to CASSLGVRGPISGYTF.

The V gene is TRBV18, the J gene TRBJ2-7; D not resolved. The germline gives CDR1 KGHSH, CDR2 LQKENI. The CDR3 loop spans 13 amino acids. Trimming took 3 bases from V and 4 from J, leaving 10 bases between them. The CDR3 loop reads CASSPPAGYEQYF. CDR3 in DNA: TGTGCCAGCTCACCTCCGGCAGGTTACGAGCAGTACTTC.

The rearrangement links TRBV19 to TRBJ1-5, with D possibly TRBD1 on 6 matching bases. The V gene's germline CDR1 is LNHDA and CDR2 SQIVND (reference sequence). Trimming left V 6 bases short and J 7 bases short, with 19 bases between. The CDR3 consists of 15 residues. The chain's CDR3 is CASRPLGGAEQPQHF. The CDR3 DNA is TGTGCCAGTAGGCCACTGGGGGGGGCAGAACAGCCCCAGCATTTT.

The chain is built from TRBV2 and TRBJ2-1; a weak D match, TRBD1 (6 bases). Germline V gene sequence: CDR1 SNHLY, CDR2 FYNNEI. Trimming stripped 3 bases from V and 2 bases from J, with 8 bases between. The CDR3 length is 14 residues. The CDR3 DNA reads TGTGCCAGCAGTGAGGGGGACACCTACAATGAGCAGTTCTTC. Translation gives CASSEGDTYNEQFF.

The CDR3 DNA follows: TGTGCCAGCAGCGCTCGGACTGGCCTAGGTGAAAAACTGTTTTTT. Protein: CASSARTGLGEKLFF. This rearrangement joins TRBV9 to TRBJ1-4; D is unclear. The V gene's germline CDR1 is SGDLS and CDR2 YYNGEE. This CDR3 is 15 amino acids long. Trimming left V 3 bases short and J 7 bases short, with 16 bases between.

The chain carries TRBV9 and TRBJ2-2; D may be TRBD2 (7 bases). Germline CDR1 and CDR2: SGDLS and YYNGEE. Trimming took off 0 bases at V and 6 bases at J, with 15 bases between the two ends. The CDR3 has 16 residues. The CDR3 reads CASSVAGGAGAGELFF. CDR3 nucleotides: TGTGCCAGCAGCGTAGCTGGGGGGGCAGGGGCCGGGGAGCTGTTTTTT.

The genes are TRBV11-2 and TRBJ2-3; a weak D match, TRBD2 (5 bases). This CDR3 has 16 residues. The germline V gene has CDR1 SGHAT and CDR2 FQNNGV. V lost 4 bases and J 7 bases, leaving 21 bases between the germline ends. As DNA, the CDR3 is TGTGCCAGCAGCTCCCTGATTGGGCAGCCGGGGAATACGCAGTATTTT. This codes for CASSSLIGQPGNTQYF.

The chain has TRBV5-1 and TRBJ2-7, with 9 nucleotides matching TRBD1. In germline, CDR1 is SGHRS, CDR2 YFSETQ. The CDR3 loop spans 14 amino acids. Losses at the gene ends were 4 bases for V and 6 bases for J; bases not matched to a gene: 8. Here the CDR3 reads CASSPGQGGSEQYF. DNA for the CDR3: TGCGCCAGCAGCCCGGGACAGGGAGGTTCCGAGCAGTACTTC.

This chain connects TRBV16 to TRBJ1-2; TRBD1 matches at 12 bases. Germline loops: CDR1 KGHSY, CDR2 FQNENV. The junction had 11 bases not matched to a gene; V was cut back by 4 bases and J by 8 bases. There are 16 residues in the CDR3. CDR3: CASSRPPGQGAQGYTF. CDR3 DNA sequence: TGTGCCAGCAGCCGGCCCCCGGGACAGGGGGCGCAGGGCTACACCTTC.

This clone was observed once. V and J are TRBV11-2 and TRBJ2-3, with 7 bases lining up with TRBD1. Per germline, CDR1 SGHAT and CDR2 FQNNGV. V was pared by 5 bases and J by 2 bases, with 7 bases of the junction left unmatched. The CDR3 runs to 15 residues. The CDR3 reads CASSAYRGNTDTQYF. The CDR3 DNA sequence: TGTGCCAGCAGCGCCTACAGGGGAAACACAGATACGCAGTATTTT.

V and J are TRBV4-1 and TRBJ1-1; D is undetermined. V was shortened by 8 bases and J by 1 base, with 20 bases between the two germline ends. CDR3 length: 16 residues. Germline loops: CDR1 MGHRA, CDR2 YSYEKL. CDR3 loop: CASQISPLFANTEAFF. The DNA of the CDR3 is TGCGCCAGCCAAATTAGCCCACTATTCGCGAACACTGAAGCTTTCTTT.

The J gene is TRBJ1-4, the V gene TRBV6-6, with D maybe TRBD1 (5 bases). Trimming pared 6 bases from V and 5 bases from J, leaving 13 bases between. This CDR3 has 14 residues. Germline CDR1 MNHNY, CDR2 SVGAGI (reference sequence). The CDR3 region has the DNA TGTGCCAGCAGCGACAGAGACCTCAATGAAAAACTGTTTTTT. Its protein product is CASSDRDLNEKLFF.

The CDR3: CASSVVSGGPDTQYF. The CDR3 DNA is TGTGCCAGCAGCGTAGTAAGCGGGGGTCCAGATACGCAGTATTTT. V gene TRBV9 combines with J gene TRBJ2-3; 8 bases are shared with TRBD2. The V gene end was trimmed by 0 bases and the J gene end by 4 bases; junction bases not matched to a gene: 4. This CDR3 spans 15 amino acids. Germline CDR1 SGDLS, CDR2 YYNGEE.

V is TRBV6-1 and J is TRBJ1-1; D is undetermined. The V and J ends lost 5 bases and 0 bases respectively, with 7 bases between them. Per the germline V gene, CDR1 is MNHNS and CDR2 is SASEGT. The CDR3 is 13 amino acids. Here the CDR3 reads CASSTTLNTEAFF. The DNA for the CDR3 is TGTGCCAGCAGTACCACCCTGAACACTGAAGCTTTCTTT.

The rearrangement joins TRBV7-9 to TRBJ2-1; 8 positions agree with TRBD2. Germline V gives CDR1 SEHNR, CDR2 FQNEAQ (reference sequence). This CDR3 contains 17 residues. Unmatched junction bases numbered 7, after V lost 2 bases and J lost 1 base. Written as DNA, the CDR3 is TGTGCCAGCAGCTTAAGGCCATCGGGGGGGTCCTACAATGAGCAGTTCTTC. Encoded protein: CASSLRPSGGSYNEQFF.

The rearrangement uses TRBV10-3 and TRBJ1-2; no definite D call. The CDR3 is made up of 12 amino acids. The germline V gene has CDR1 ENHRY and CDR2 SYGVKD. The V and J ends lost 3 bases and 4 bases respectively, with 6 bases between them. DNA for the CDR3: TGTGCCATCAGTGAAGGCCGCTATGGCTACACCTTC. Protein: CAISEGRYGYTF.

CDR3 in DNA: TGTGCCAGCAGTACAGGGAACACTGAAGCTTTCTTT. This codes for CASSTGNTEAFF. This chain connects TRBV6-5 to TRBJ1-1; TRBD1 might be the D (5 bases). Germline V lookup: CDR1 MNHEY, CDR2 SVGAGI. This CDR3 region has 12 residues. V was trimmed by 5 bases and J by 1 base, leaving 5 bases between them.